The clone carrying this T cell receptor beta chain showed up just a few times. The sample comes from a study of T-cell reconstitution after alpha-beta-depleted transplantation in children. Unique molecular identifiers were built into the TCRbeta library. TCRdb used MiXCR to reprocess the PCR reads, holding one entry per CDR3 protein. Of just over 200,000 distinct CDR3 sequences listed, roughly 8.1% are singletons. V shed 4 bases and J shed 8 bases, with 8 bases lying between them. CDR1 is DFQATT and CDR2 is SNEGSKA in the germline V gene (reference sequence). The CDR3 runs to 11 residues. The sample in question was PBMCs, mostly from graft donor cells, obtained 360 days after TCRalphabeta/CD19-depleted stem cell transplant. This TCR derives from a male patient under 10 years old who had a stem cell transplant for acute myeloid leukemia, so the T cells may come from the graft donor. The chain is built from TRBV20-1 and TRBJ1-4; D not certain. The CDR3 coding sequence is TGCAGTGCTACGAGTGGCGAAAAACTGTTTTTT. Translation gives CSATSGEKLFF.